What follows are 18 T cell receptor beta chains derived from one specimen sequenced in a study of shared clonotypes between healthy human individuals. Measured with immunoSEQ multiplex PCR; TCRdb has only the in-frame clones, and not every one. This sample has more than 450,000 clones, with 70% to 80% found just once. What was sequenced was PBMCs. The receptor set was obtained from a woman aged 40 to 50 in good health. Some clones in this sample may be carry-over from other donors' samples.

The chain is built from TRBV18 and TRBJ2-2, with D perhaps matching TRBD2 (5 bases). V lost 5 bases and J 1 base, leaving 14 bases between the germline ends. This CDR3 comprises 16 residues. CDR1 is KGHSH and CDR2 is LQKENI in the germline V gene. The CDR3 DNA reads TGTGCCAGCTCAGCAAGGCCAGCGGAGAACACCGGGGAGCTGTTTTTT. It encodes CASSARPAENTGELFF.

In its sample, this clone was seen once. This sequence joins TRBV6-5 and TRBJ2-3; 9 bases are a match to TRBD2. Germline V lookup: CDR1 MNHEY, CDR2 SVGAGI. The CDR3 is made up of 15 amino acids. J lost 5 bases, V lost 9 bases, and 12 bases had no gene match. The CDR3 bases are TGTGCCAGTTCTATGGGGGCGGGAGGGGGAGATACGCAGTATTTT. It yields the protein CASSMGAGGGDTQYF.

V gene TRBV28 combines with J gene TRBJ1-5; D ambiguous. V gave up 6 bases and J gave up 0 bases, with 6 bases separating them. Germline CDR1 and CDR2: MDHEN and SYDVKM. The CDR3 loop spans 13 amino acids. The CDR3 DNA reads TGTGCCAGCAGAAAACTTAGCAATCAGCCCCAGCATTTT. It is translated as CASRKLSNQPQHF.

The CDR3 here is CASSDDRGAYEQYF. As DNA, the CDR3 is TGTGCCAGCTCAGACGACAGGGGAGCCTACGAGCAGTACTTC. V gene TRBV18 combines with J gene TRBJ2-7; 8 bases line up with TRBD1. Looked up from germline, CDR1 is KGHSH and CDR2 is LQKENI. The CDR3 extends over 14 amino acids. J was trimmed by 2 bases and V by 5 bases; bases with no gene match: 5.

The DNA of the CDR3 is TGTGCCATCACGAGCAGCGGGGGCGTTCGGCAGCCCCAGCATTTT. Translated: CAITSSGGVRQPQHF. This chain joins TRBV28 and TRBJ1-5; D possibly corresponds to TRBD1 (6 bases). The germline V gene has CDR1 MDHEN and CDR2 SYDVKM. V lost 10 bases and J 7 bases, leaving 23 bases between the germline ends. This CDR3 is built from 15 residues. The whole variable domain, remainder taken from reference TRBV28 and TRBJ1-5, is DVKVTQSSRYLVKRTGEKVFLECVQDMDHENMFWYRQDPGLGLRLIYFSYDVKMKEKGDIPEGYSVSREKKERFSLILESASTNQTSMYLCAITSSGGVRQPQHFGDGTRLSIL.

This chain uses TRBV5-6 with TRBJ1-2; 8 bases map to TRBD1. J was trimmed by 2 bases and V by 4 bases; bases with no gene match: 7. Germline V gives CDR1 SGHDT, CDR2 YYEEEE. The CDR3 covers 15 residues. As DNA, the CDR3 is TGTGCCAGCAGCCCCTGGACAGGGCGGAACTATGGCTACACCTTC. This gives the protein CASSPWTGRNYGYTF.

A remark on this clone: This may arise from a read error, as a much more abundant clone is one base away. This chain links TRBV5-1 with TRBJ2-1, with 10 bases lining up with TRBD2. This CDR3 is 16 amino acids long. V shed 4 bases, J shed 3 bases, and the junction held 7 bases outside the gene matches. Germline CDR1 SGHRS, CDR2 YFSETQ. This chain's CDR3 is CASSQGIAGGYNEQFF. In DNA form, the CDR3 reads TGCGCCAGCAGCCAAGGGATAGCGGGAGGCTACAATGAGCAGTTCTTC.

The rearrangement links TRBV9 to TRBJ1-2, with D possibly TRBD1 on 5 matching bases. The length of the CDR3 is 12 residues. Germline CDR1 SGDLS, CDR2 YYNGEE. V lost 3 bases and J lost 4, with 7 bases in between. The CDR3 coding sequence is TGTGCCAGCAGCGGAGACAGCTATGGCTACACCTTC. This sequence encodes CASSGDSYGYTF. The full variable domain, completed using reference TRBV9 and TRBJ1-2, is DSGVTQTPKHLITATGQRVTLRCSPRSGDLSVYWYQQSLDQGLQFLIQYYNGEERAKGNILERFSAQQFPDLHSELNLSSLELGDSALYFCASSGDSYGYTFGSGTRLTVV.

This sequence joins TRBV6-6 and TRBJ2-7; D may match TRBD1 or TRBD2 (5 bases each). Germline V gene sequence: CDR1 MNHNY, CDR2 SVGAGI (reference sequence). Trimming cost V 4 bases and J 3 bases, with 16 bases left between them. The CDR3 sequence is 15 residues long. The CDR3 here is CASSSGPGTVYEQYF. CDR3 nucleotides: TGTGCCAGCAGTTCTGGGCCCGGGACGGTCTACGAGCAGTACTTC.

Comment on this clone: A much larger clone lies one base from this, so it may be a read error. The same CDR3 also results from other DNA sequences found in this sample. V is TRBV7-9 and J is TRBJ2-5; TRBD2 aligns across 11 bases. Trimming cost V 1 base and J 5 bases; bases outside gene matches: 3. The V gene's germline CDR1 is SEHNR and CDR2 FQNEAQ (reference sequence). The CDR3 extends over 15 amino acids. This chain's CDR3 is CASSLVAGGAETQYF. Here the CDR3 DNA reads TGTGCCAGCAGCTTAGTAGCGGGAGGGGCGGAGACCCAGTACTTC.

The chain couples TRBV27 to TRBJ1-4, with D possibly matching TRBD1 (5 bases). The CDR3 runs to 13 residues. Trimming left V 3 bases short and J 5 bases short, with 7 bases between. In germline, CDR1 is MNHEY, CDR2 SMNVEV (reference sequence). The CDR3 DNA reads TGTGCCAGCAGTTTCGGGGGAAATGAAAAACTGTTTTTT. Residues: CASSFGGNEKLFF. The whole variable domain, filled in from reference TRBV27 and TRBJ1-4, reads EAQVTQNPRYLITVTGKKLTVTCSQNMNHEYMSWYRQDPGLGLRQIYYSMNVEVTDKGDVPEGYKVSRKEKRNFPLILESPSPNQTSLYFCASSFGGNEKLFFGSGTQLSVL.

The chain links TRBV19 to TRBJ2-5; 7 bases align to TRBD1. The V gene end was trimmed by 1 base and the J gene end by 1 base; junction bases not matched to a gene: 6. CDR1 and CDR2 (germline): LNHDA, SQIVND (reference sequence). CDR3 length equals 16 residues. In nucleotides, the CDR3 is TGTGCCAGTAGTATAGGTCTCGGGGACAGCCAAGAGACCCAGTACTTC. Translation gives CASSIGLGDSQETQYF.

This clone was observed a few times. The chain combines TRBV5-4 with TRBJ2-7; D might be TRBD2 (6 bases). In germline, CDR1 is SGHNT, CDR2 YYREEE (reference sequence). The CDR3 loop spans 15 amino acids. The V end lost 4 bases, the J end lost 6 bases, and 20 bases lay between the germline ends. Written as DNA, the CDR3 is TGTGCCAGCAGCACCGCGGGGCCCCTTAGAGGCGAGCAGTACTTC. Translating it yields CASSTAGPLRGEQYF.

The table lists this clone with a count of one. CDR3 loop: CASSLNSGIIYNEQFF. The CDR3 DNA is TGTGCCAGCTCACTCAATAGCGGTATTATTTACAATGAGCAGTTCTTC. The genes are TRBV18 and TRBJ2-1, with D possibly being TRBD2 (6 bases). With 4 bases removed from V and 4 bases from J, the gap between germline ends came to 17 bases. This CDR3 has 16 amino acids. Germline CDR1 and CDR2: KGHSH and LQKENI.

V gene TRBV30 combines with J gene TRBJ2-1; 8 nucleotides match TRBD2. The CDR3 sequence is 16 residues long. Germline assignment: CDR1 GTSNPN and CDR2 SVGIG (reference sequence). V dropped 4 bases and J dropped 4; count of bases not matched to a gene: 12. DNA for the CDR3: TGTGCCTGGAAGCCAGCGGGGGTAGCGGGATACAATGAGCAGTTCTTC. The encoded protein is CAWKPAGVAGYNEQFF.

The chain is built from TRBV10-3 and TRBJ2-3; 8 bases agree with TRBD2. The CDR3 contains 17 residues. V dropped 1 base and J dropped 0; count of bases not matched to a gene: 6. From germline, CDR1 is ENHRY and CDR2 SYGVKD. The CDR3 DNA is TGTGCCATCAGTGAGTTTCTACTAGCGGATAGCACAGATACGCAGTATTTT. Amino acid sequence: CAISEFLLADSTDTQYF.

The CDR3 bases are TGTGCCAGCAGCCCAATTACAGGGACAATTTCCTGCAATCAGCCCCAGCATTTT. As protein: CASSPITGTISCNQPQHF. The rearrangement links TRBV5-4 to TRBJ1-5; a possible D gene is TRBD1 (6 bases). Between the trimmed V and J ends, which lost 4 bases and 2 bases, there was a span of 22 bases. Germline V gene data show CDR1 as SGHNT and CDR2 as YYREEE (reference sequence). The CDR3 consists of 18 residues.

The chain has TRBV7-2 and TRBJ2-3, with D tentatively TRBD1 or TRBD2 (5 bases each). CDR1 and CDR2 (germline): SGHTA, FQGNSA. The CDR3 runs 14 residues. The V end lost 5 bases, the J end lost 5 bases, and 14 bases lay between the germline ends. The CDR3 DNA sequence: TGTGCCAGCAGCCCGGGGACGGGCGGAGATACGCAGTATTTT. Translated, it gives CASSPGTGGDTQYF. Together with reference TRBV7-2 and TRBJ2-3, the CDR3 gives the full variable domain: GAGVSQSPSNKVTEKGKDVELRCDPISGHTALYWYRQSLGQGLEFLIYFQGNSAPDKSGLPSDRFSAERTGGSVSTLTIQRTQQEDSAVYLCASSPGTGGDTQYFGPGTRLTVL.